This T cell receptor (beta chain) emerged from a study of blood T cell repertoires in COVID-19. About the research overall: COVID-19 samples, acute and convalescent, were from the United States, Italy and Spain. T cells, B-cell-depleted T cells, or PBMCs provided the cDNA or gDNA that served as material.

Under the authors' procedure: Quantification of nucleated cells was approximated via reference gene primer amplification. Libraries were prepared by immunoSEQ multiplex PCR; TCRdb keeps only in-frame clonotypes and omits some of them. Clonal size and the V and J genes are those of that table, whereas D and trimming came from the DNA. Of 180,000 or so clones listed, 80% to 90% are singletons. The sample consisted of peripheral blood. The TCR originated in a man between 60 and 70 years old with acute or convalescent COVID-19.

The CDR3 DNA follows: TGTGCCAGCAGCTTACGGCGGATCTCTGGAAACACCATATATTTT. As protein: CASSLRRISGNTIYF. The V call is TRBV7-2, the J call TRBJ1-3; D is uncertain. CDR1 and CDR2 from the germline V gene are SGHTA and FQGNSA. CDR3 length: 15 residues. The germline V and J ends were trimmed by 2 bases and 0 bases, with 8 bases remaining between them. The whole variable domain, remainder taken from reference TRBV7-2 and TRBJ1-3, is GAGVSQSPSNKVTEKGKDVELRCDPISGHTALYWYRQSLGQGLEFLIYFQGNSAPDKSGLPSDRFSAERTGGSVSTLTIQRTQQEDSAVYLCASSLRRISGNTIYFGEGSWLTVV.